This TCR beta chain was identified in a study of T cell repertoires in cytomegalovirus infection. Study details: It was the public TCR beta signatures that indicated both CMV infection and matching HLA type. Study-wide results and caveats: Cumulative frequency (of public TCR beta family members) identified carriers of CMV plus the relevant HLA. The study found HLA-C-restricted CMV-specific TCR beta clonotypes dominating the ex vivo response.

TCRdb reprocessed the reads via MiXCR and lists one record per CDR3 protein. This sample yields 150,000 to 200,000 distinct CDR3 sequences, of which roughly 30% are seen a single time; just over 30% belongs to the top ten. Germline CDR1 reads SGHTA; CDR2 reads FQGNSA. This CDR3 has 16 amino acids. V dropped 1 base and J dropped 10 bases, with 22 bases sitting between them. This clonotype was seen many times. The antigen remains unidentified. The TCR was taken from a human donor in good health (CMV status not recorded). Some clones in this sample may be carry-over from other donors' samples. Source material: PBMCs. The V gene is TRBV7-2, the J gene TRBJ1-1; D remains unclear. The CDR3 here is CASSLDPRSTQEGAFF. CDR3 nucleotide sequence: TGTGCCAGCAGCTTAGATCCACGGAGTACCCAAGAAGGAGCTTTCTTT.